The clone carrying this T cell receptor (beta chain) was counted between two and nine times. Antigen unknown. The sample belongs to a study of cytomegalovirus exposure and HLA in healthy donors. Study-wide points: Data from an earlier analysis indicated that most TCR beta V segments were productive either about 87% or about 30% of the time. There were under 200 TCR beta chains listed as cytomegalovirus-associated. Several top significant clusters appeared, in a later analysis, to be linked to common viral pathogens. A reported reduction in N-insertions relative to the roughly 700-donor mean was seen in an Asian-associated ancestry cluster in a later analysis.

60 Vbeta and 13 Jbeta primers were used in PCR. Sequenced by immunoSEQ multiplex PCR; TCRdb stores in-frame clones only, minus some. This table holds approximately 190,000 clones, about four fifths found once. Sample: PBMCs. This receptor was taken from a boy between 10 and 17 years old in good health and CMV-seronegative.

The CDR3 bases are TGTGCCAGCAGTGGGACTAGCGGGAGATCCCCCTACGAGCAGTACTTC. Amino acid sequence: CASSGTSGRSPYEQYF. This sequence joins TRBV6-1 and TRBJ2-7; 13 nucleotides match TRBD2. Trimming took 4 bases from V and 2 from J; bases not matched to a gene: 5. Germline values: CDR1 MNHNS, CDR2 SASEGT. There are 16 residues in the CDR3.